This T cell receptor beta chain came from a study of T cells in Graves' hyperthyroidism and ophthalmopathy. V was shortened by 6 bases and J by 4 bases, with 9 bases between the two germline ends. CDR1 SQVTM and CDR2 ANQGSEA come from the germline V gene. This CDR3 has 11 residues. The CDR3 regions of TCR beta were amplified from RNA transcripts. The HTBI set primed first-round TCR CDR3 RT-PCR. TCRdb used MiXCR to reprocess the multiplex PCR reads, holding one entry per CDR3 protein. Of fewer than 550,000 distinct CDR3 sequences listed, about 24% are singletons. The sample holds many counts of this clonotype. Under 3 months was the duration of disease in ophthalmopathy patients, who also had a Clinical Activity Score of at least 3 and a NOSPECS grade of at least 4.

The sequenced sample consisted of blood. This clonotype was obtained from a young woman with Graves' ophthalmopathy. The V and J genes are TRBV29-1 and TRBJ2-5; no clear D. The CDR3 nucleotides are TGCAGCGTGGTGTGGGGAGAGACCCAGTACTTC. Translating it yields CSVVWGETQYF.